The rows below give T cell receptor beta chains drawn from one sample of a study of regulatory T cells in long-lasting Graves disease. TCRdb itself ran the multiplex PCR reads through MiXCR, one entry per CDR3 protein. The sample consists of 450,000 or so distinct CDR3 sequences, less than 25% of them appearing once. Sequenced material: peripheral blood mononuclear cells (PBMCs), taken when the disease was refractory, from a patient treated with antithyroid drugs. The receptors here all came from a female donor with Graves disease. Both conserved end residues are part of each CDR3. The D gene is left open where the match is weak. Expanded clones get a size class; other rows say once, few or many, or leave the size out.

cdr3_aa: CASSWLAGGPGEAQYF
cdr3_nt: TGTGCCAGCAGCTGGTTAGCGGGAGGCCCAGGGGAGGCCCAGTACTTC
v_call: TRBV11-1
j_call: TRBJ2-5
d_call: TRBD2
clone_size: few

cdr3_aa: CASSLGQGLAKNIQYF
cdr3_nt: TGTGCCAGCAGCTTAGGACAAGGGCTGGCCAAAAACATTCAGTACTTC
v_call: TRBV7-2
j_call: TRBJ2-4
d_call: -
clone_size: many

cdr3_aa: CASSPVGSQYQETQYF
cdr3_nt: TGTGCCAGCAGCCCCGTAGGGAGTCAGTACCAAGAGACCCAGTACTTC
v_call: TRBV11-2
j_call: TRBJ2-5
d_call: -
clone_size: many

cdr3_aa: CASSPTSNQPQHF
cdr3_nt: TGTGCCAGCAGCCCGACCTCGAATCAGCCCCAGCATTTT
v_call: TRBV6-2/TRBV6-3
j_call: TRBJ1-5
d_call: -
clone_size: many

cdr3_aa: CAWSPAGPKAFF
cdr3_nt: TGTGCCTGGAGTCCAGCGGGACCCAAAGCTTTCTTT
v_call: TRBV30
j_call: TRBJ1-1
d_call: -
clone_size: few

cdr3_aa: CASSPGLASAYEQYF
cdr3_nt: TGTGCCAGCAGTCCTGGACTAGCGTCCGCCTACGAGCAGTACTTC
v_call: TRBV3-1
j_call: TRBJ2-7
d_call: TRBD2
clone_size: many

cdr3_aa: CASRVGTWALAFF
cdr3_nt: TGTGCCAGCAGGGTTGGGACATGGGCCTTAGCTTTCTTT
v_call: TRBV27
j_call: TRBJ1-1
d_call: -
clone_size: few

cdr3_aa: CASNLAGPKTEAFF
cdr3_nt: TGTGCCAGCAATTTGGCGGGACCGAAGACTGAAGCTTTCTTT
v_call: TRBV28
j_call: TRBJ1-1
d_call: -
clone_size: many

cdr3_aa: CSARDPTPLAKNIQYF
cdr3_nt: TGCAGTGCTAGAGATCCCACTCCTTTAGCCAAAAACATTCAGTACTTC
v_call: TRBV20-1
j_call: TRBJ2-4
d_call: -
clone_size: many

cdr3_aa: CSARTQENYGYTF
cdr3_nt: TGCAGTGCTAGGACACAGGAGAACTATGGCTACACCTTC
v_call: TRBV20-1
j_call: TRBJ1-2
d_call: -
clone_size: many

cdr3_aa: CASSLSWNEQYF
cdr3_nt: TGCGCCAGCAGCTTGAGTTGGAACGAGCAGTACTTC
v_call: TRBV5-1
j_call: TRBJ2-7
d_call: -
clone_size: many

cdr3_aa: CASSQEFFPGSAYEQYF
cdr3_nt: TGCGCCAGCAGCCAAGAGTTCTTCCCGGGGTCGGCCTACGAGCAGTACTTC
v_call: TRBV4-3
j_call: TRBJ2-7
d_call: -
clone_size: few

cdr3_aa: CASSIESGRGTEAFF
cdr3_nt: TGTGCCAGTAGTATAGAATCAGGGCGTGGGACTGAAGCTTTCTTT
v_call: TRBV19
j_call: TRBJ1-1
d_call: -
clone_size: few

cdr3_aa: CATRASPTGELFF
cdr3_nt: TGTGCCACCAGGGCTAGCCCTACCGGGGAGCTGTTTTTT
v_call: TRBV24-1
j_call: TRBJ2-2
d_call: -
clone_size: many

cdr3_aa: CASSHGSGELFF
cdr3_nt: TGTGCCAGCAGCCACGGGTCCGGGGAGCTGTTTTTT
v_call: TRBV3-1
j_call: TRBJ2-2
d_call: -
clone_size: -

cdr3_aa: CSARGGDTNTGELFF
cdr3_nt: TGCAGTGCTAGAGGAGGTGATACGAACACCGGGGAGCTGTTTTTT
v_call: TRBV20-1
j_call: TRBJ2-2
d_call: -
clone_size: many

cdr3_aa: CASSQDLTGLTNEGQGTQYF
cdr3_nt: TGCGCCAGCAGCCAAGATCTCACGGGACTAACAAACGAGGGCCAGGGGACCCAGTACTTC
v_call: TRBV4-1
j_call: TRBJ2-5
d_call: TRBD2
clone_size: -

cdr3_aa: CASNPDRAQETQYF
cdr3_nt: TGTGCCAGCAACCCGGACAGGGCACAGGAGACCCAGTACTTC
v_call: TRBV7-8
j_call: TRBJ2-5
d_call: TRBD1
clone_size: many

cdr3_aa: CATSKGGVDTEAFF
cdr3_nt: TGTGCCACCAGCAAGGGGGGGGTGGACACTGAAGCTTTCTTT
v_call: TRBV15
j_call: TRBJ1-1
d_call: -
clone_size: many

cdr3_aa: CASSYGGGGNQPQHF
cdr3_nt: TGTGCCAGCAGTTACGGGGGGGGAGGCAATCAGCCCCAGCATTTT
v_call: TRBV6-2/TRBV6-3
j_call: TRBJ1-5
d_call: -
clone_size: -

cdr3_aa: CASSPHGEKLFF
cdr3_nt: TGTGCCAGCAGCCCTCACGGGGAAAAACTGTTTTTT
v_call: TRBV12-3/TRBV12-4
j_call: TRBJ1-4
d_call: -
clone_size: many

cdr3_aa: CASSYSGGFNQPQHF
cdr3_nt: TGTGCCAGCAGTTACTCAGGCGGCTTCAATCAGCCCCAGCATTTT
v_call: TRBV6-2/TRBV6-3
j_call: TRBJ1-5
d_call: -
clone_size: few

cdr3_aa: CASSFPGTEQYF
cdr3_nt: TGTGCCAGCAGCTTTCCCGGGACAGAGCAGTACTTC
v_call: TRBV7-2
j_call: TRBJ2-7
d_call: -
clone_size: many

cdr3_aa: CASSEQGPRSGNTIYF
cdr3_nt: TGTGCCAGCAGCGAACAGGGGCCCCGCTCTGGAAACACCATATATTTT
v_call: TRBV7-2
j_call: TRBJ1-3
d_call: TRBD1
clone_size: few

cdr3_aa: CAISDYLGSRGNTQYF
cdr3_nt: TGTGCCATCAGTGATTATTTAGGATCCCGTGGTAATACGCAGTATTTT
v_call: TRBV10-3
j_call: TRBJ2-3
d_call: -
clone_size: -

cdr3_aa: CASSLYSDRRETQYF
cdr3_nt: TGTGCCAGCAGCTTATATTCGGACAGACGAGAGACCCAGTACTTC
v_call: TRBV13
j_call: TRBJ2-5
d_call: -
clone_size: many

cdr3_aa: CASSPGLAGDYEQYF
cdr3_nt: TGTGCCAGCAGCCCCGGACTAGCGGGGGACTACGAGCAGTACTTC
v_call: TRBV3-1
j_call: TRBJ2-7
d_call: TRBD2
clone_size: many

cdr3_aa: CASSIAAGNQPQHF
cdr3_nt: TGTGCCAGTAGTATTGCGGCCGGCAATCAGCCCCAGCATTTT
v_call: TRBV19
j_call: TRBJ1-5
d_call: -
clone_size: few

cdr3_aa: CASSSLRDRSYEQYF
cdr3_nt: TGTGCCAGCAGCTCGCTCCGGGACAGGAGCTACGAGCAGTACTTC
v_call: TRBV28
j_call: TRBJ2-7
d_call: TRBD1
clone_size: many

cdr3_aa: CASSSQPVNTGELFF
cdr3_nt: TGCGCCAGCAGCTCTCAGCCCGTGAACACCGGGGAGCTGTTTTTT
v_call: TRBV5-1
j_call: TRBJ2-2
d_call: -
clone_size: few

cdr3_aa: CASSRRDTSYEQYF
cdr3_nt: TGCGCCAGCAGCCGACGGGACACCTCCTACGAGCAGTACTTC
v_call: TRBV4-1
j_call: TRBJ2-7
d_call: -
clone_size: -

cdr3_aa: CASPKDRDGTEAFF
cdr3_nt: TGTGCCAGCCCTAAAGACAGGGATGGCACTGAAGCTTTCTTT
v_call: TRBV11-1
j_call: TRBJ1-1
d_call: TRBD1
clone_size: -

cdr3_aa: CASSLRERSSYEQYF
cdr3_nt: TGTGCCAGCAGCCTACGAGAGCGAAGCTCCTACGAGCAGTACTTC
v_call: TRBV28
j_call: TRBJ2-7
d_call: -
clone_size: few

cdr3_aa: CASSYQAGTGGDSPLHF
cdr3_nt: TGTGCCAGCAGTTATCAAGCCGGGACAGGGGGGGATTCACCCCTCCACTTT
v_call: TRBV12-3/TRBV12-4
j_call: TRBJ1-6
d_call: TRBD1
clone_size: many

cdr3_aa: CASIHRQGKTHSYEQYF
cdr3_nt: TGTGCCAGCATCCACAGACAGGGAAAGACCCATTCCTACGAGCAGTACTTC
v_call: TRBV7-8
j_call: TRBJ2-7
d_call: TRBD1
clone_size: -

cdr3_aa: CSAQASAANYGYTF
cdr3_nt: TGCAGTGCTCAGGCGAGCGCTGCTAACTATGGCTACACCTTC
v_call: TRBV20-1
j_call: TRBJ1-2
d_call: -
clone_size: many

cdr3_aa: CASSYSSGPNYGYTF
cdr3_nt: TGTGCCAGCAGTTACAGCTCCGGACCTAACTATGGCTACACCTTC
v_call: TRBV6-5
j_call: TRBJ1-2
d_call: -
clone_size: many

cdr3_aa: CASSVGGQGAGEQYF
cdr3_nt: TGTGCCAGCAGCGTAGGGGGACAGGGGGCGGGCGAGCAGTACTTC
v_call: TRBV9
j_call: TRBJ2-7
d_call: TRBD1
clone_size: -

cdr3_aa: CASSSASRSAFF
cdr3_nt: TGTGCCAGCAGCTCCGCCAGCAGGAGCGCTTTCTTT
v_call: TRBV11-2
j_call: TRBJ1-1
d_call: -
clone_size: -

cdr3_aa: CSASPPWGHSNTEAFF
cdr3_nt: TGCAGTGCTAGCCCACCTTGGGGACACTCGAACACTGAAGCTTTCTTT
v_call: TRBV20-1
j_call: TRBJ1-1
d_call: -
clone_size: many

cdr3_aa: CASSPYRRSGELFF
cdr3_nt: TGTGCCAGCAGCCCTTACCGGAGATCCGGGGAGCTGTTTTTT
v_call: TRBV6-1
j_call: TRBJ2-2
d_call: -
clone_size: -

cdr3_aa: CASSASTRRVDDTQYF
cdr3_nt: TGTGCCAGCAGCGCCTCGACTAGGAGGGTCGATGATACGCAGTATTTT
v_call: TRBV9
j_call: TRBJ2-3
d_call: -
clone_size: few

cdr3_aa: CASRADSYEQYF
cdr3_nt: TGTGCCAGCAGGGCGGACAGCTACGAGCAGTACTTC
v_call: TRBV6-1
j_call: TRBJ2-7
d_call: -
clone_size: many

cdr3_aa: CASSQVVGGGTRREQYF
cdr3_nt: TGTGCCAGCAGCCAAGTGGTGGGTGGCGGGACTCGGCGCGAGCAGTACTTC
v_call: TRBV4-2
j_call: TRBJ2-7
d_call: -
clone_size: -

cdr3_aa: CASTRTGGSTGELFF
cdr3_nt: TGTGCCAGCACCCGGACCGGAGGGTCCACCGGGGAGCTGTTTTTT
v_call: TRBV25-1
j_call: TRBJ2-2
d_call: -
clone_size: -

cdr3_aa: CASSLEPGQDTFYEQYF
cdr3_nt: TGTGCCAGCAGCTTAGAGCCGGGACAGGATACTTTCTACGAGCAGTACTTC
v_call: TRBV7-9
j_call: TRBJ2-7
d_call: TRBD1
clone_size: -

cdr3_aa: CASSPRGGIGEQYF
cdr3_nt: TGTGCCAGCAGCCCCCGCGGCGGTATTGGGGAGCAGTACTTC
v_call: TRBV7-2
j_call: TRBJ2-7
d_call: -
clone_size: -

cdr3_aa: CASKPDGTISGSPLHF
cdr3_nt: TGTGCCAGCAAACCGGACGGCACGATTTCAGGGTCACCCCTCCACTTT
v_call: TRBV27
j_call: TRBJ1-6
d_call: -
clone_size: few

cdr3_aa: CASSLLAGDNEQYF
cdr3_nt: TGTGCCAGCAGCCTACTAGCGGGAGACAACGAGCAGTACTTC
v_call: TRBV7-3
j_call: TRBJ2-7
d_call: TRBD2
clone_size: -

cdr3_aa: CASSKRTGLSYGYTF
cdr3_nt: TGTGCCAGCAGCAAGCGGACAGGGTTGAGCTATGGCTACACCTTC
v_call: TRBV7-2
j_call: TRBJ1-2
d_call: TRBD1
clone_size: many

cdr3_aa: CASGPAAGVVYEQYF
cdr3_nt: TGTGCCAGCGGACCCGCGGCGGGAGTGGTGTACGAGCAGTACTTC
v_call: TRBV7-2
j_call: TRBJ2-7
d_call: TRBD2
clone_size: many

cdr3_aa: CASSQDPGQGGEKLFF
cdr3_nt: TGCGCCAGCAGCCAAGATCCGGGACAGGGAGGCGAAAAACTGTTTTTT
v_call: TRBV4-3
j_call: TRBJ1-4
d_call: TRBD1
clone_size: -

cdr3_aa: CASSLAEVGREQYF
cdr3_nt: TGTGCCAGCAGCTTAGCGGAGGTCGGACGGGAGCAGTACTTC
v_call: TRBV7-8
j_call: TRBJ2-7
d_call: -
clone_size: many

cdr3_aa: CSVVPVNTGELFF
cdr3_nt: TGCAGCGTTGTTCCAGTCAACACCGGGGAGCTGTTTTTT
v_call: TRBV29-1
j_call: TRBJ2-2
d_call: -
clone_size: -